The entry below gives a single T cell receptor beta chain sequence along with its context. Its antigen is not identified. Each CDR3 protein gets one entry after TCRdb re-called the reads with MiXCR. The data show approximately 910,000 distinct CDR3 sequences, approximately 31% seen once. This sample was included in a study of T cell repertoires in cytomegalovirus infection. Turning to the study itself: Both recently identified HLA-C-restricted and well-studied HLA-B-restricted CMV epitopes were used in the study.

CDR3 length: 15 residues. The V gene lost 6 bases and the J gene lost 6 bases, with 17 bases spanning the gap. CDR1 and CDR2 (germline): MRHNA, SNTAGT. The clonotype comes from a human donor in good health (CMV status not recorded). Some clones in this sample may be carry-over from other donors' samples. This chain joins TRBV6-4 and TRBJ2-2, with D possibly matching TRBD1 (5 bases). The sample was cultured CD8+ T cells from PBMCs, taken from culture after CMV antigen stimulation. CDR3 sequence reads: CASSPKDSFPGELFF. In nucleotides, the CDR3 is TGTGCCAGCAGCCCCAAAGACAGTTTCCCCGGGGAGCTGTTTTTT.